This TCR beta chain appears in the sequencing data of a study of CD8 T cells in acute hepatitis C reinfection. For the study at large: CD8+ T cells recognizing the HCV NS3-1073 epitope were profiled acutely and after viral clearance. Study-level results: NS3-1073 specific repertoires were highly diverse across all groups. TRBV04 and TRBV06 were preferentially used in all groups, not explained by naive pool overrepresentation.

With regard to this clone: Its antigen remains unknown.

Stated time point: naive CD8 control sorted from an acute-time-point sample. Cells were stained for CD3, CD8 and CD45RO, excluding dead cells. The table came from immunoSEQ multiplex PCR; TCRdb's copy has only in-frame clones and leaves some out. The sample contains approximately 40,000 clones, 70% to 90% of which appear only once. The CDR3 covers 14 residues. Trimming took 7 bases from V and 8 from J; bases not matched to a gene: 10. The germline V gene encodes CDR1 MNHEY and CDR2 SMNVEV (reference sequence). The material sequenced was naive CD8+ T cells from PBMCs. The V call is TRBV27, the J call TRBJ2-1; 8 bases fit TRBD1. The source is a woman between 18 and 30 years old who spontaneously cleared hepatitis C infection. The CDR3 DNA is TGTGCCAGCACCCACCGGGACAGGTTCGATGAGCAGTTCTTC. Protein product: CASTHRDRFDEQFF.